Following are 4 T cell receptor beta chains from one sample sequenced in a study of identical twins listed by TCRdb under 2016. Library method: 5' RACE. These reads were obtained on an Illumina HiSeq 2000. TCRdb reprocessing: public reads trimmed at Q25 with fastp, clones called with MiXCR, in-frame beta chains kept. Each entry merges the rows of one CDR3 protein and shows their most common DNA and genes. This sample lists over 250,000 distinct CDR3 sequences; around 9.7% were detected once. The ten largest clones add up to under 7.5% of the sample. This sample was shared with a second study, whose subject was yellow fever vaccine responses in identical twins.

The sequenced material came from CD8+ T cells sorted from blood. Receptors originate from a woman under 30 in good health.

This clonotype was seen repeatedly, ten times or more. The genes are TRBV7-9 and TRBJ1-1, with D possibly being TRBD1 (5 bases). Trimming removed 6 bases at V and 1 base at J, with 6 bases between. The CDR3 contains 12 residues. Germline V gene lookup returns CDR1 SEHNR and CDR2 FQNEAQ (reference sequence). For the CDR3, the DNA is TGTGCCAGCAGGCAGGGGAACACTGAAGCTTTCTTT. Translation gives CASRQGNTEAFF.

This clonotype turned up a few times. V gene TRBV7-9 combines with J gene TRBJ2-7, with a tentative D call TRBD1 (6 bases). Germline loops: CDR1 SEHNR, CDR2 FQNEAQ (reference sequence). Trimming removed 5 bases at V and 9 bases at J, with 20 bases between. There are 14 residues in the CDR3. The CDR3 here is CASSPRGGGSAQYF. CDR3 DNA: TGTGCCAGCAGCCCCAGGGGCGGTGGTTCGGCGCAGTACTTC.

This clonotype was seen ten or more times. The CDR3 coding sequence is TGTGCCAGCAGTCCCGGGACAGCAGCACCAGATACGCAGTATTTT. This translates into CASSPGTAAPDTQYF. The chain carries TRBV12-3 or TRBV12-4 and TRBJ2-3, with TRBD1 matching 7 bases. The junction had 9 bases not matched to a gene; V was cut back by 5 bases and J by 4 bases. This CDR3 region has 15 residues.

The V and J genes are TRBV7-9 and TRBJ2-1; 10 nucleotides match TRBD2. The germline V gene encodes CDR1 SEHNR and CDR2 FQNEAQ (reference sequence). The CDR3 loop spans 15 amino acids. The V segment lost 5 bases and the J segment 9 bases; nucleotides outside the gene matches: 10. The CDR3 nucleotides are TGTGCCAGCAGCCCCAGGACTAGCGGTAGGAGTGAGCAGTTCTTC. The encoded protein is CASSPRTSGRSEQFF.